The 5 T cell receptor beta chains listed next were all sequenced from one sample in a study of memory CD8 T cells in hepatitis C reinfection. Time point denoted: peak reinfection, 3 to 8 weeks after reinfection detection. No in vitro expansion preceded TCR sequencing of the sorted cells. The data were produced by immunoSEQ multiplex PCR, yet TCRdb's version contains in-frame clones alone and is incomplete. The data hold over 35,000 clones, with approximately 90% observed a single time. The sample comprised naive CD8+ T cells sorted from blood. All receptors come from a young man with hepatitis C virus infection.

The genes are TRBV6-1 and TRBJ2-5; 10 positions match TRBD2. Germline assignment: CDR1 MNHNS and CDR2 SASEGT. The CDR3 has 14 amino acids. J was trimmed by 3 bases and V by 5 bases; bases with no gene match: 3. The CDR3 DNA reads TGTGCCAGCAGTTATGGACTAGCGGAAGAGACCCAGTACTTC. This encodes CASSYGLAEETQYF.

The chain employs TRBV7-2 and TRBJ1-5; TRBD1 might be the D (5 bases). The CDR3 loop spans 13 amino acids. V was shortened by 5 bases and J by 10 bases, with 15 bases between the two germline ends. Germline loops: CDR1 SGHTA, CDR2 FQGNSA. As DNA, the CDR3 is TGTGCCAGCAGCCCAGGGTTTTTGGAACCCCAGCATTTT. Translating gives CASSPGFLEPQHF.

V gene TRBV6-1 combines with J gene TRBJ1-2; no clear D. The CDR3 has 15 residues. Germline assignment: CDR1 MNHNS and CDR2 SASEGT. Deletions cut 7 bases from V and 0 bases from J, with 15 bases between. In DNA form, the CDR3 reads TGTGCCAGCAATCCGCGGTATGCCGCTAACTATGGCTACACCTTC. Encoded protein: CASNPRYAANYGYTF.

This rearrangement joins TRBV9 to TRBJ2-5, with D perhaps matching TRBD1 (5 bases). V lost 0 bases, J lost 5 bases, and 11 bases lay in between. CDR1 and CDR2 (germline): SGDLS, YYNGEE. This CDR3 is built from 14 residues. The CDR3 nucleotides read TGTGCCAGCAGCGTAGAGGTAGGGGTTGAGACCCAGTACTTC. Residues: CASSVEVGVETQYF.

To note about this clone: Other DNA sequences in this sample translate to the same CDR3. The chain carries TRBV4-1 and TRBJ1-6, with TRBD1 as a possible D gene (6 bases). CDR1 MGHRA and CDR2 YSYEKL come from the germline V gene. The CDR3 runs 15 residues. V shed 4 bases and J shed 7 bases, with 14 bases lying between them. For the CDR3, the DNA is TGCGCCAGCAGCCTAGGGGGGGCAGGGAATTCACCCCTCCACTTT. Its translation is CASSLGGAGNSPLHF.